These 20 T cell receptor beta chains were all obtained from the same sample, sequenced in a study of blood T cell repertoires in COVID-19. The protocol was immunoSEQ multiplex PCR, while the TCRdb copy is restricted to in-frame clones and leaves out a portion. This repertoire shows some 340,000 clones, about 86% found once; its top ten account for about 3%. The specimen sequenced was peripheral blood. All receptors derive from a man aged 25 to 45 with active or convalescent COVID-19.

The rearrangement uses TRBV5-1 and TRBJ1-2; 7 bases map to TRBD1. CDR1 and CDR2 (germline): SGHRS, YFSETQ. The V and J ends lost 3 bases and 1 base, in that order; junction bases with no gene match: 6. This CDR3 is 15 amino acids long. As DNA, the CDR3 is TGCGCCAGCAGCTCTACAGGGGCCCTTAACTATGGCTACACCTTC. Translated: CASSSTGALNYGYTF.

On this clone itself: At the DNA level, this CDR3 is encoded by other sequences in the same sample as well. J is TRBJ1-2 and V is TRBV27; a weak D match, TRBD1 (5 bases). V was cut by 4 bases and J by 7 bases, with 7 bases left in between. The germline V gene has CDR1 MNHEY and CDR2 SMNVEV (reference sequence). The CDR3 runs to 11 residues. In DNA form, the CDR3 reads TGTGCCAGCAGTTCCGGGGGTGGCTACACCTTC. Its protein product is CASSSGGGYTF.

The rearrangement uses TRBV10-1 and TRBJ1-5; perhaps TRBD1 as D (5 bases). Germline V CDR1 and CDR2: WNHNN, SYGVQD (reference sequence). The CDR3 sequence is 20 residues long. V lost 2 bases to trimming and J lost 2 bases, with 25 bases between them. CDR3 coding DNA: TGCGCCAGCAGTGAGGGGGGGAACAGCCACCAAATCTTTGGCAATCAGCCCCAGCATTTT. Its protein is CASSEGGNSHQIFGNQPQHF.

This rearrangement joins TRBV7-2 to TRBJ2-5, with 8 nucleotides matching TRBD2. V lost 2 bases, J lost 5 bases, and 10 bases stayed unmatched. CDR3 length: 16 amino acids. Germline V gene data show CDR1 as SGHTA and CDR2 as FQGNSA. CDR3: CASSLRSRGGRETQYF. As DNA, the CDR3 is TGTGCCAGCAGCTTACGATCTCGGGGGGGCCGGGAGACCCAGTACTTC.

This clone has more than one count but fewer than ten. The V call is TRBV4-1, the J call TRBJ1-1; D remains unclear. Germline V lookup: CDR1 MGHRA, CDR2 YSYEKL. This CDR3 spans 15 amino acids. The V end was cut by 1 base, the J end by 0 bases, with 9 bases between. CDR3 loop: CASSQGVVMNTEAFF. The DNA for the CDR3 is TGCGCCAGCAGCCAAGGAGTTGTGATGAACACTGAAGCTTTCTTT.

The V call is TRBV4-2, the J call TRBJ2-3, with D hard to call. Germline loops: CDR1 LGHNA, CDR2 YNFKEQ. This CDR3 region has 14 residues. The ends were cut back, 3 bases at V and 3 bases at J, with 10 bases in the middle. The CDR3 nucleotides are TGTGCCAGCAGCCAGGCCTCCGAAACAGATACGCAGTATTTT. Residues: CASSQASETDTQYF.

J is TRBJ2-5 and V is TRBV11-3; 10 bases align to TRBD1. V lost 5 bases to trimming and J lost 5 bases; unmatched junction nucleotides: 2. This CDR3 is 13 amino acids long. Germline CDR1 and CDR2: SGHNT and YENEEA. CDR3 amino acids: CASSGTGEETQYF. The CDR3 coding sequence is TGTGCCAGCAGCGGGACAGGGGAGGAGACCCAGTACTTC. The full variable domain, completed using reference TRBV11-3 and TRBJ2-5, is EAGVVQSPRYKIIEKKQPVAFWCNPISGHNTLYWYLQNLGQGPELLIRYENEEAVDDSQLPKDRFSAERLKGVDSTLKIQPAELGDSAVYLCASSGTGEETQYFGPGTRLLVL.

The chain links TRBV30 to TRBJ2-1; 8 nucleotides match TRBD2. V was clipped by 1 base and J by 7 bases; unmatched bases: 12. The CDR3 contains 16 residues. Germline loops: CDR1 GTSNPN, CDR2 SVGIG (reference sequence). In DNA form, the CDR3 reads TGTGCCTGGAGTGGCCATGCATTTCGCGGGAGGAATGAGCAGTTCTTC. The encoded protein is CAWSGHAFRGRNEQFF.

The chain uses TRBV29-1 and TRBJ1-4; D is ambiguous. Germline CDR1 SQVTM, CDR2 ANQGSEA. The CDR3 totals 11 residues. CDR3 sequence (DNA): TGCAGTGCTGCAGAGGTGGAAAAACTGTTTTTT. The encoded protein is CSAAEVEKLFF. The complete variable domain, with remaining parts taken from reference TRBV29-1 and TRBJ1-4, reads SAVISQKPSRDICQRGTSLTIQCQVDSQVTMMFWYRQQPGQSLTLIATANQGSEATYESGFVIDKFPISRPNLTFSTLTVSNMSPEDSSIYLCSAAEVEKLFFGSGTQLSVL.

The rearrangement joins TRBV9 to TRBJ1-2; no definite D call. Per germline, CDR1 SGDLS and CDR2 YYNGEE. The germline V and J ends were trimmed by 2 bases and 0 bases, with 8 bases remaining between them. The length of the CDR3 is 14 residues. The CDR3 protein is CASSVSGANYGYTF. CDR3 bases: TGTGCCAGCAGCGTTTCCGGGGCTAACTATGGCTACACCTTC.

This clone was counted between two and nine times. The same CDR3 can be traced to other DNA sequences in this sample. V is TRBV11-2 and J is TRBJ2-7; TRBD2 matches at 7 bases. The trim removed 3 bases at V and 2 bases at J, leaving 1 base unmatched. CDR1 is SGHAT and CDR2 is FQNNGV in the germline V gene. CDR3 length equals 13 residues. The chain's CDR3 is CASSFLAAYEQYF. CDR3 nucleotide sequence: TGTGCCAGCAGCTTCCTAGCGGCCTACGAGCAGTACTTC. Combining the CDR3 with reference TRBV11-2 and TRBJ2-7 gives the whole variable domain EAGVAQSPRYKIIEKRQSVAFWCNPISGHATLYWYQQILGQGPKLLIQFQNNGVVDDSQLPKDRFSAERLKGVDSTLKIQPAKLEDSAVYLCASSFLAAYEQYFGPGTRLTVT.

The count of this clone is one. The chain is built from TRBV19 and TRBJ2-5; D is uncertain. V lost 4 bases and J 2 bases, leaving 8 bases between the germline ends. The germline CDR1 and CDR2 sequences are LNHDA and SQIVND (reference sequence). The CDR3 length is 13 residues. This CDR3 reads CASSNSGQETQYF. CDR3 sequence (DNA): TGTGCCAGTAGTAATTCAGGACAAGAGACCCAGTACTTC.

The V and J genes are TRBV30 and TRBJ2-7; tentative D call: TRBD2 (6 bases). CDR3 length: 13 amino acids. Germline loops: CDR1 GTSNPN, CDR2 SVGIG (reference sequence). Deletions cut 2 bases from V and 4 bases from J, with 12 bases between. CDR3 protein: CAWSLSGLYEQYF. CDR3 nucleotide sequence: TGTGCCTGGAGTCTGTCGGGACTTTACGAGCAGTACTTC.

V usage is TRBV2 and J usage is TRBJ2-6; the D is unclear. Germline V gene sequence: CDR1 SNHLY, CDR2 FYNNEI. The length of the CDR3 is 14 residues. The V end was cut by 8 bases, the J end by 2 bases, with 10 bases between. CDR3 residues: CASVGEAGANVLTF. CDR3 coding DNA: TGTGCCAGCGTCGGTGAGGCTGGGGCCAACGTCCTGACTTTC.

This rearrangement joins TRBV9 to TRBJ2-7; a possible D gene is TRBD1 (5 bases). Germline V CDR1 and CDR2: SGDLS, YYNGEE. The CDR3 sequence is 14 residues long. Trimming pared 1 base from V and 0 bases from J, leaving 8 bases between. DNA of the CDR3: TGTGCCAGCAGCGTATCGGACATCTCCTACGAGCAGTACTTC. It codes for CASSVSDISYEQYF.

Here the CDR3 DNA reads TGTGCCAGCAGTCCCCTAGCGGGAGCGGCCAAAAACATTCAGTACTTC. Protein sequence: CASSPLAGAAKNIQYF. The gene calls are TRBV28 and TRBJ2-4; 10 nucleotides align to TRBD2. The germline gives CDR1 MDHEN, CDR2 SYDVKM. This CDR3 comprises 16 residues. With 5 bases clipped from V and 1 base from J, the junction kept 5 bases outside the gene matches.

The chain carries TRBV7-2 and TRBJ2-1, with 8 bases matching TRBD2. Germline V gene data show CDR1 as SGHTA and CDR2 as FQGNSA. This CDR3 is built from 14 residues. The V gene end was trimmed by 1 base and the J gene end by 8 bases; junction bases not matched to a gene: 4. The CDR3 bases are TGTGCCAGCAGCTTAGTCGGGAGGGCCTATGAGCAGTTCTTC. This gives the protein CASSLVGRAYEQFF.

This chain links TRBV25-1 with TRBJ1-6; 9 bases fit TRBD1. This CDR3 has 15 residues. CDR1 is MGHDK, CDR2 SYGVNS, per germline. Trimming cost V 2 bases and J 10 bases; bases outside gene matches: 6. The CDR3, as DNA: TGTGCCAGCAGTGAAGGACAGGGGTGGCACTCACCCCTCCACTTT. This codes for CASSEGQGWHSPLHF.

The DNA of the CDR3 is TGTGCCACCAGTGATTCCACGGCTAACTATGGCTACACCTTC. It codes for CATSDSTANYGYTF. V and J are TRBV24-1 and TRBJ1-2, with D uncertain. The CDR3 is 14 amino acids. Trimming removed 2 bases at V and 0 bases at J, with 6 bases between. The germline V gene has CDR1 KGHDR and CDR2 SFDVKD.

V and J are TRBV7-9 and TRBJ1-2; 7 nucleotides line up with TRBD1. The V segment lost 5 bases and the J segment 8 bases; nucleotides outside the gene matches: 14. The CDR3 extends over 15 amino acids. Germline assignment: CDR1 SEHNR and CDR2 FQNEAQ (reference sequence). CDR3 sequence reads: CASSLSVGTAWGYTF. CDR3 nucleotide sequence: TGTGCCAGCAGCCTATCCGTTGGGACAGCCTGGGGCTACACCTTC.